Described below is a single TCR beta chain sequence and its context. Its specificity is not known. These data originate in a study of cytomegalovirus exposure and HLA in healthy donors. Study-wide results and caveats: While the bulk of TCR sequences proved rare, some public TCRs turned up in many donors.

PCR employed 60 Vbeta and 13 Jbeta primers. Produced via immunoSEQ multiplex PCR; TCRdb's table is partial and in-frame only. The table includes about 180,000 clones, 60% to 85% detected once. The sequence was collected from a man between 18 and 35 years old in good health and CMV-seronegative. Sequencing was done on a sample of PBMCs.

The CDR3 sequence is CASSRRLAGGDEQYF. The CDR3 DNA follows: TGTGCCAGCAGCCGCCGACTAGCGGGGGGAGACGAGCAGTACTTC. This chain uses TRBV7-2 with TRBJ2-7; 13 nucleotides agree with TRBD2. Per the germline V gene, CDR1 is SGHTA and CDR2 is FQGNSA. The length of the CDR3 is 15 residues. V was pared by 5 bases and J by 5 bases, with 6 bases of the junction left unmatched. Using reference TRBV7-2 and TRBJ2-7 for the parts outside the CDR3, the full variable domain is GAGVSQSPSNKVTEKGKDVELRCDPISGHTALYWYRQSLGQGLEFLIYFQGNSAPDKSGLPSDRFSAERTGGSVSTLTIQRTQQEDSAVYLCASSRRLAGGDEQYFGPGTRLTVT.